This paragraph covers one TCR beta chain sequence. These data come from a study of shared clonotypes between healthy human individuals. About the research overall: Used for every donor were three CD4 naive, three CD4 memory, two CD8 naive and one CD8 memory plate.

The CDR3 runs to 14 residues. The V and J ends lost 5 bases and 7 bases, in that order; junction bases with no gene match: 11. Per germline, CDR1 SQVTM and CDR2 ANQGSEA. The authors split each subset's genomic DNA evenly across several immunoSEQ plates. The authors loaded around 220 ng DNA, 25,000 to 30,000 T cell genomes, into sorted-subset replicate PCRs. Original data processing: Sequence data from immunoSEQ were junction-only and lacked quality scores; consequently, filtering differed. Generated by immunoSEQ multiplex PCR, the TCRdb table keeps only in-frame clones and is missing some. V and J calls and clone size follow that table, whereas D and trimming were derived from the DNA. The sample records roughly 500,000 clones, about 96% being singletons.

The chain combines TRBV29-1 with TRBJ2-1; 7 bases agree with TRBD2. This TCR derives from a woman under 40 in good health. Specimen: naive CD4+ T cells sorted from blood. Subset of the sample: CD45RA+ positively selected. This CDR3 is CSVIPRRSGNEQFF. DNA for the CDR3: TGCAGCGTTATCCCAAGACGTAGCGGGAATGAGCAGTTCTTC.